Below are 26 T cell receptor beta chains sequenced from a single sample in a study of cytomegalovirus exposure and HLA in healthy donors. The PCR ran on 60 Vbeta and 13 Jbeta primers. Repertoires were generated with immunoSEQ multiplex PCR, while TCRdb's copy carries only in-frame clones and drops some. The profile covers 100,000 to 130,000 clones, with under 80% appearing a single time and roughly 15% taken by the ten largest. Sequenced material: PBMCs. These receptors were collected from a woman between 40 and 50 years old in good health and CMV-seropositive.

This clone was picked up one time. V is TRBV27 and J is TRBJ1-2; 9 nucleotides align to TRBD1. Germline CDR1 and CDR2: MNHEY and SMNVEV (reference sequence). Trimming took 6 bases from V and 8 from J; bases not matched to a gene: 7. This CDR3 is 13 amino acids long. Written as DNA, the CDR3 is TGTGCCAGCAGCCTTACAGGGGGCCGAGGCTACACCTTC. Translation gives CASSLTGGRGYTF.

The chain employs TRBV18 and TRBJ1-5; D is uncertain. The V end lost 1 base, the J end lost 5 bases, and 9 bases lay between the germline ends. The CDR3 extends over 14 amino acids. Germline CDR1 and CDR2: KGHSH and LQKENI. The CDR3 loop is CASSPRGGDQPQHF. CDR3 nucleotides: TGTGCCAGCTCACCACGTGGCGGAGATCAGCCCCAGCATTTT.

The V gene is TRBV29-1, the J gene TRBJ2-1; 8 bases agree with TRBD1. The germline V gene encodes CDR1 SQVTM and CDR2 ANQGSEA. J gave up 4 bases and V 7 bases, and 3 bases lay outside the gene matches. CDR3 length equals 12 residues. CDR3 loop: CSERQGYNEQFF. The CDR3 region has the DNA TGCAGCGAACGACAGGGGTACAATGAGCAGTTCTTC.

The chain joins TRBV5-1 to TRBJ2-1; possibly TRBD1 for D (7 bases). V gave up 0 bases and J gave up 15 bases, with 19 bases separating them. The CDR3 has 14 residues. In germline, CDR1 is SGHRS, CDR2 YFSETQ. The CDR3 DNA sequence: TGCGCCAGCAGCTTGGTGGAGGGGGCCAGGCCCCTGTTCTTC. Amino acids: CASSLVEGARPLFF.

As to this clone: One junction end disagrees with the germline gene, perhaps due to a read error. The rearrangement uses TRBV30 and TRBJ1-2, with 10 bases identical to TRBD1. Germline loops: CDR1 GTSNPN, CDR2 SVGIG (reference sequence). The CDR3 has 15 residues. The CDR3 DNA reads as TGTGCCTGGAGTGTCGAGACAGGGGGCATGCGGGAAAGCCCCTTC. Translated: CAWSVETGGMRESPF.

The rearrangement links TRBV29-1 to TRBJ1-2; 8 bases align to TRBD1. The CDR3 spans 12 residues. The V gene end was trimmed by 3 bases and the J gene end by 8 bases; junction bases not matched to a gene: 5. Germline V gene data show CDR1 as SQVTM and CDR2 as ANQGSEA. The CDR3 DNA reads TGCAGCGTTGACCCCGACAGGGGAGGCTACACCTTC. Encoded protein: CSVDPDRGGYTF.

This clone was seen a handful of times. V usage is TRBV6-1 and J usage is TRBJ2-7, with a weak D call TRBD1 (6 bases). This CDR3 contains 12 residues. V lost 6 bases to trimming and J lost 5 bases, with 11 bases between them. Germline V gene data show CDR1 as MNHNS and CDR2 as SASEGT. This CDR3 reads CASRKDSHEQYF. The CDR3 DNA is TGTGCCAGCAGGAAGGACAGCCACGAGCAGTACTTC.

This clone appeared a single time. The DNA of the CDR3 is TGTGCCAGCAGTGAAGTTCCGGGGGGGCATACCTATGGCTACACCTTC. Protein: CASSEVPGGHTYGYTF. V and J are TRBV6-1 and TRBJ1-2, with D possibly being TRBD1 (6 bases). The CDR3 is 16 amino acids. The V end lost 1 base, the J end lost 4 bases, and 16 bases lay between the germline ends. Germline CDR1 reads MNHNS; CDR2 reads SASEGT.

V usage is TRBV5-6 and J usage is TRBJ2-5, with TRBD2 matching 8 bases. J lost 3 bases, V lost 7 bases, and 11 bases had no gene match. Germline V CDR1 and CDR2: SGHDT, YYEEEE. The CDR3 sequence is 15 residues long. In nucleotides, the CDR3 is TGTGCCAGCTCCGGGGGGGGGCAGGGAGAAGAGACCCAGTACTTC. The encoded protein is CASSGGGQGEETQYF. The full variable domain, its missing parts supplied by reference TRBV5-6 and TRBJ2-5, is DAGVTQSPTHLIKTRGQQVTLRCSPKSGHDTVSWYQQALGQGPQFIFQYYEEEERQRGNFPDRFSGHQFPNYSSELNVNALLLGDSALYLCASSGGGQGEETQYFGPGTRLLVL.

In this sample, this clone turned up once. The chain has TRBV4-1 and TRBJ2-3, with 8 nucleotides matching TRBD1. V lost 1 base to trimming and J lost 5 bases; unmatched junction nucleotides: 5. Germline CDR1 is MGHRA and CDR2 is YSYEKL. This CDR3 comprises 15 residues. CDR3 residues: CASSQGDRLGDTQYF. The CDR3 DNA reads TGCGCCAGCAGCCAAGGGGACAGGCTCGGAGATACGCAGTATTTT.

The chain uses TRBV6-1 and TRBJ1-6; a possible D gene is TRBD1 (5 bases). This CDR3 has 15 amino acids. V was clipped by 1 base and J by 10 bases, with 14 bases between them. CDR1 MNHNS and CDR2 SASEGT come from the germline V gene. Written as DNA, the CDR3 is TGTGCCAGCAGTGAAGAGCAGGGAATAGGGTCACCCCTCCACTTT. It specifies CASSEEQGIGSPLHF.

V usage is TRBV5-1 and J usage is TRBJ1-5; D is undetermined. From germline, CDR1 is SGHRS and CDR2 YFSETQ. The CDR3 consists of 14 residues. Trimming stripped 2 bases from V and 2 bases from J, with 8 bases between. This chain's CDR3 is CASSLDMGNQPQHF. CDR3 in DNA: TGCGCCAGCAGCTTAGACATGGGCAATCAGCCCCAGCATTTT. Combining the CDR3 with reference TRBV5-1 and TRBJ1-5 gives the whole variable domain KAGVTQTPRYLIKTRGQQVTLSCSPISGHRSVSWYQQTPGQGLQFLFEYFSETQRNKGNFPGRFSGRQFSNSRSEMNVSTLELGDSALYLCASSLDMGNQPQHFGDGTRLSIL.

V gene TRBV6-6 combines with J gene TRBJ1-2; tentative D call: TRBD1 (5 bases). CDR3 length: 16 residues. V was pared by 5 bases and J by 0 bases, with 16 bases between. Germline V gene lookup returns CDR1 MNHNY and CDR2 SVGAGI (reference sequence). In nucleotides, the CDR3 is TGTGCCAGCAGTCCCATCGGGGGGAGTGCTAACTATGGCTACACCTTC. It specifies CASSPIGGSANYGYTF.

The CDR3 DNA sequence: TGTGCCAGCGGGGGGTCCGACACAGATACGCAGTATTTT. Translation: CASGGSDTDTQYF. This chain links TRBV6-4 with TRBJ2-3, with D tentatively TRBD2 (6 bases). The germline V and J ends were trimmed by 8 bases and 2 bases, with 11 bases remaining between them. CDR3 length: 13 amino acids. The germline V gene encodes CDR1 MRHNA and CDR2 SNTAGT.

In DNA form, the CDR3 reads TGCAGCGTCGGGACAGGGGAGCGGGAGACCCAGTACTTC. Translation gives CSVGTGERETQYF. The V and J genes are TRBV29-1 and TRBJ2-5, with TRBD1 matching 10 bases. This CDR3 spans 13 amino acids. Unmatched junction bases numbered 6, after V lost 6 bases and J lost 5 bases. The germline V gene has CDR1 SQVTM and CDR2 ANQGSEA.

The DNA for the CDR3 is TGCGCCAGCAGTCCGGCGACGGGACAGAGCTATGGCTACACCTTC. It encodes CASSPATGQSYGYTF. The chain couples TRBV5-1 to TRBJ1-2; 7 nucleotides align to TRBD1. The V segment lost 5 bases and the J segment 4 bases; nucleotides outside the gene matches: 11. CDR3 length: 15 amino acids. Germline V lookup: CDR1 SGHRS, CDR2 YFSETQ.

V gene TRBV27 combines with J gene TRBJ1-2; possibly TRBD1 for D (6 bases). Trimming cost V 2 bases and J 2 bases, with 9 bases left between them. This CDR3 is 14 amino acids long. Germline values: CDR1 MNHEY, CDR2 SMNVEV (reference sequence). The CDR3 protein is CASSLMGANYGYTF. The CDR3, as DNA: TGTGCCAGCAGTTTAATGGGGGCGAACTATGGCTACACCTTC.

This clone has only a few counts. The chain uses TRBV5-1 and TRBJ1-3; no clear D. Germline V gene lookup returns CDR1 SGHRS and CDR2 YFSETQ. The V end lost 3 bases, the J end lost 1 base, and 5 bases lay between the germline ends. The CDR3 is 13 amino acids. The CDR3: CASSWSSGNTIYF. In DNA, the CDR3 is TGCGCCAGCAGCTGGAGTTCTGGAAACACCATATATTTT.

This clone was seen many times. The CDR3 DNA sequence: TGTGCCAGCAGTTACACAGGGGGCGCGTACGAGCAGTACTTC. Protein: CASSYTGGAYEQYF. This sequence joins TRBV6-6 and TRBJ2-7; the match to TRBD1 covers 9 bases. The V gene's germline CDR1 is MNHNY and CDR2 SVGAGI (reference sequence). The CDR3 consists of 14 residues. V trimming: 2 bases; J trimming: 4 bases; junction bases outside the gene matches: 3.

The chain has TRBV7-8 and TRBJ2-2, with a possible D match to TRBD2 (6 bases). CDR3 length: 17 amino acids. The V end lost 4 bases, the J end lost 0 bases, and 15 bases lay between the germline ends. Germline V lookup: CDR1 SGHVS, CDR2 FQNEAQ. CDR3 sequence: CASSSHGGQANTGELFF. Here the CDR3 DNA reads TGTGCCAGCAGCTCCCACGGAGGGCAGGCGAACACCGGGGAGCTGTTTTTT.

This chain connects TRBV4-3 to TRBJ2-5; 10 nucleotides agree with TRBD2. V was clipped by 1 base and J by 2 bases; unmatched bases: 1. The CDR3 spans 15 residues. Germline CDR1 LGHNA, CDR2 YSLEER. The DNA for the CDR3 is TGCGCCAGCAGCCAAGGGACTAGCGGTCAAGAGACCCAGTACTTC. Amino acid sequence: CASSQGTSGQETQYF.

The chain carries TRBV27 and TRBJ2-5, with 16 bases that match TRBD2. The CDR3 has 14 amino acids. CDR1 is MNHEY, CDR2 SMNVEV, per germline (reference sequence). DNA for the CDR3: TGTGCTGCGGGGACTAGCGGGGGGGCAGAGACCCAGTACTTC. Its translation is CAAGTSGGAETQYF.

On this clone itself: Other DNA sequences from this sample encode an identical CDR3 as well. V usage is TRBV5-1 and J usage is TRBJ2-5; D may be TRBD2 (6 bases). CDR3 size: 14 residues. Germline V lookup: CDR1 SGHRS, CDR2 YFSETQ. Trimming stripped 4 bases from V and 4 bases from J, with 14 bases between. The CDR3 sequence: CASSSGTGSETQYF. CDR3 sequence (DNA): TGCGCCAGCAGCAGTGGGACTGGTTCAGAGACCCAGTACTTC.

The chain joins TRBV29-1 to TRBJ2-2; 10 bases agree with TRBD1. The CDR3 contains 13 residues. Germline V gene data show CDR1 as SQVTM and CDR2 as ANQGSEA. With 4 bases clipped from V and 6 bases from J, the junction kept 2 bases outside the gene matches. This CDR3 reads CSVGGTGAGELFF. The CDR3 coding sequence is TGCAGCGTTGGAGGGACAGGGGCCGGGGAGCTGTTTTTT.

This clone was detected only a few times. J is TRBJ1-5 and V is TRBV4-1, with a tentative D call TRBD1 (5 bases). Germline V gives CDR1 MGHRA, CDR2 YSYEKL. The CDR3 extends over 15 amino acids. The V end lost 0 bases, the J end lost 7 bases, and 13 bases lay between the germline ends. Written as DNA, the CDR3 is TGCGCCAGCAGCCAAGAGGGGCAGGGATGGCAGCCCCAGCATTTT. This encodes CASSQEGQGWQPQHF.

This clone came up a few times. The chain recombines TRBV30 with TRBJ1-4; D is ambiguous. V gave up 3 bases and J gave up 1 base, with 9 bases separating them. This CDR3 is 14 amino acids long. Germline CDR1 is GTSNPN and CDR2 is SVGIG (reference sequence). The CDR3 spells CAWRPGGTNEKLFF. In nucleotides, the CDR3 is TGTGCCTGGAGGCCAGGAGGAACTAATGAAAAACTGTTTTTT. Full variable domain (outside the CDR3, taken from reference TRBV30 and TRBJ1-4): SQTIHQWPATLVQPVGSPLSLECTVEGTSNPNLYWYRQAAGRGLQLLFYSVGIGQISSEVPQNLSASRPQDRQFILSSKKLLLSDSGFYLCAWRPGGTNEKLFFGSGTQLSVL.